The TCR beta chain under discussion was sequenced for a study of blood T cell repertoires in COVID-19. Study-wide background: Whether acute or convalescent, the COVID-19 samples came from the United States, Italy and Spain.

In the authors' workflow: Amplification from reference gene primers served as the basis for estimated nucleated cell counts. This table comes from immunoSEQ multiplex PCR, and its TCRdb copy is limited to in-frame clones, with some not included. The D gene and trimming were derived from the DNA, and the V and J assignments and clone size from that table. This sample has roughly 280,000 clones, with 83% found just once. Trimming cost V 4 bases and J 3 bases, with 11 bases left between them. Germline V lookup: CDR1 SGHNT, CDR2 YYREEE (reference sequence). CDR3 size: 14 residues. The sequenced sample consisted of peripheral blood. The V gene is TRBV5-4, the J gene TRBJ1-3; tentatively, D is TRBD1 (6 bases). The TCR was taken from a man between 60 and 75 years old who had recovered from COVID-19. CDR3 coding DNA: TGTGCCAGCAGCCGGGACATTAGTGGAAACACCATATATTTT. Amino acids: CASSRDISGNTIYF.